Reported below is one T cell receptor (beta chain). Its antigen is unknown. Generated by immunoSEQ multiplex PCR, the TCRdb table keeps only in-frame clones and is missing some. The repertoire consists of tens of thousands of clones, with 74% occurring once and the leading ten covering about 1.6%. Trimming stripped 2 bases from V and 0 bases from J, with 14 bases between. Germline values: CDR1 MNHNS, CDR2 SASEGT. The CDR3 length is 18 residues. The sample belongs to a study of vaccination effects on CD4 cells after COVID-19. Study-wide background: Sampling occurred a median 72 days post second dose, range 14 to 241. Study-wide results and limits: The study dataset contains few convalescent patients and includes no early post-infection timepoints.

Antigen-specific CD4+ T cells were expanded with viral peptide pools in the ViraFEST assay before sequencing. Once cultured for around 11 days, the cells underwent separation to obtain CD4+ T cells. Everyone in the study got two shots of either the BNT162b2 or mRNA-1273 vaccine. Culturing of 2 million to 2.5 million PBMC per well took place with approximately 10 IU/ml IL-2 and around 10 ug/ml peptides. The clonotype was recovered from a human donor who received a COVID-19 vaccine. Here the sequenced sample was CD4+ T cells from PBMCs cultured with HCoV-229E spike peptides, taken after COVID-19 vaccination. The chain employs TRBV6-1 and TRBJ1-6; possible D gene TRBD1, 5 bases. CDR3 loop: CASSEYFAGSSYNSPLHF. The CDR3 DNA reads TGTGCCAGCAGTGAATATTTTGCAGGGAGCTCCTATAATTCACCCCTCCACTTT.